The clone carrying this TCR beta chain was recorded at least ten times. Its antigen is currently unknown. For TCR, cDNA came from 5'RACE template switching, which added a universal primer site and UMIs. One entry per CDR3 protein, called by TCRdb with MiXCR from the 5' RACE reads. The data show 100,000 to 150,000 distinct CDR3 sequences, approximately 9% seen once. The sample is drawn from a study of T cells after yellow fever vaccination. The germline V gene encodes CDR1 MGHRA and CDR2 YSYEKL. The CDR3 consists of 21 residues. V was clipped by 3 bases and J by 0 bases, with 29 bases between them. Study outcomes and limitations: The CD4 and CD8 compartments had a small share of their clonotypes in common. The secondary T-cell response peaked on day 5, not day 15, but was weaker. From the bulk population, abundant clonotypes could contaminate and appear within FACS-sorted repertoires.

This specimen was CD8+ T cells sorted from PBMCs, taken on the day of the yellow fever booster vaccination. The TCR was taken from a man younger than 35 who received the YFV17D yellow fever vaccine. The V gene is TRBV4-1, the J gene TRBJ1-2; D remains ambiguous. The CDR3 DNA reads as TGCGCCAGCAGCCAGAACTTTCTGTCGCGGTTAGTCCAGGTAGCTAACTATGGCTACACCTTC. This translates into CASSQNFLSRLVQVANYGYTF.